This note documents a single T cell receptor beta chain sequence. Its antigen is undetermined. The sample comes from a study of T cell responses to AZD1222 COVID-19 vaccine. Looking at the study overall: Samples with a second dose at about 4 or about 12 weeks were pooled together. Study-level findings and limits: Most donors were white British and more were female, and clonal diversity was possibly underestimated.

The method was immunoSEQ multiplex PCR; TCRdb's version includes in-frame clones alone and lacks a portion of them. The table has more than 60,000 clones, about nine tenths seen once. The J segment lost 4 bases and the V segment lost 7 bases, leaving 7 bases of the junction unmatched. The CDR3 runs 14 residues. In germline, CDR1 is MNHEY, CDR2 SMNVEV (reference sequence). The rearrangement uses TRBV27 and TRBJ2-7; TRBD2 matches at 10 bases. Sample: peripheral blood, taken on day 0 of AZD1222 vaccination. This receptor was obtained from an adult in good health. CDR3 DNA: TGTGCCAGCACCCAAGCGGGAGGGGTGTACGAGCAGTACTTC. It encodes CASTQAGGVYEQYF.